These 9 T cell receptor beta chains originate from one sample sequenced in a study of CD8+CD57+ T cells in acquired aplastic anemia. Template material for TCR beta VDJ and CDR3 profiling consisted of genomic DNA. TCRdb ran MiXCR on the reads and lists one entry per CDR3 protein. The sample records 200,000 to 250,000 distinct CDR3 sequences, over 60% being singletons. Sequenced input: sorted CD4+, CD8+, or CD8+CD57+ T cells (not recorded which) from PBMCs. The origin of the receptors is a human donor in good health.

V gene TRBV7-8 combines with J gene TRBJ1-2, with a tentative D call TRBD1 (5 bases). Germline V gene lookup returns CDR1 SGHVS and CDR2 FQNEAQ. The CDR3 runs to 14 residues. V lost 9 bases, J lost 4 bases, and 18 bases lay in between. CDR3 sequence: CARSLLGRGYGYTF. As DNA, the CDR3 is TGTGCCAGAAGTTTACTGGGGCGGGGCTATGGCTACACCTTC. Supplemented by reference TRBV7-8 and TRBJ1-2, the full variable domain reads GAGVSQSPRYKVAKRGQDVALRCDPISGHVSLFWYQQALGQGPEFLTYFQNEAQLDKSGLPSDRFFAERPEGSVSTLKIQRTQQEDSAVYLCARSLLGRGYGYTFGSGTRLTVV.

On this clonotype itself: A read error may account for a junction end that differs from germline. The chain has TRBV7-8 and TRBJ1-1; possible D gene TRBD1, 6 bases. CDR1 and CDR2 (germline): SGHVS, FQNEAQ. This CDR3 is 16 amino acids long. This CDR3 reads CASSPQGGIRNTEAFF. The CDR3 DNA is TGTGCCAGCAGCCCACAGGGAGGAATACGGAACACTGAGGCTTTCTTT.

The V and J genes are TRBV2 and TRBJ2-3; 8 bases match TRBD1. Trimming took 6 bases from V and 5 from J; bases not matched to a gene: 1. The germline V gene has CDR1 SNHLY and CDR2 FYNNEI. The CDR3 is 12 residues long. The CDR3 protein is CASRTGVDTQYF. In nucleotides, the CDR3 is TGTGCCAGCAGGACAGGGGTAGATACGCAGTATTTT. The full variable domain, with the rest looked up from reference TRBV2 and TRBJ2-3, is EPEVTQTPSHQVTQMGQEVILRCVPISNHLYFYWYRQILGQKVEFLVSFYNNEISEKSEIFDDQFSVERPDGSNFTLKIRSTKLEDSAMYFCASRTGVDTQYFGPGTRLTVL.

The chain combines TRBV7-8 with TRBJ2-2; a possible D gene is TRBD1 (5 bases). The CDR3 is 16 residues long. V lost 3 bases, J lost 2 bases, and 13 bases lay in between. Germline V gene lookup returns CDR1 SGHVS and CDR2 FQNEAQ. The CDR3: CASSFSGFVNTGELFF. CDR3 DNA: TGTGCCAGCAGCTTTTCAGGGTTCGTTAACACCGGGGAGCTGTTTTTT.

The V and J genes are TRBV5-4 and TRBJ1-2; TRBD1 matches at 10 bases. J gave up 5 bases and V 1 base, and 2 bases lay outside the gene matches. CDR1 and CDR2 (germline): SGHNT, YYREEE (reference sequence). The CDR3 length is 14 residues. The CDR3 coding sequence is TGTGCCAGCAGCTTGTGGACAGGGGGTTATGGCTACACCTTC. Amino acid sequence: CASSLWTGGYGYTF.

The rearrangement joins TRBV6-1 to TRBJ2-7, with D possibly being TRBD1 (5 bases). The V end lost 4 bases, the J end lost 7 bases, and 14 bases lay between the germline ends. CDR3 length: 13 amino acids. The V gene's germline CDR1 is MNHNS and CDR2 SASEGT. This CDR3 reads CASSGTLFQEQYF. The DNA for the CDR3 is TGTGCCAGCAGTGGGACACTTTTTCAGGAGCAGTACTTC.

This clonotype appeared many times. V gene TRBV13 combines with J gene TRBJ1-4; D gene ambiguous. There are 14 residues in the CDR3. The germline V gene encodes CDR1 PRHDT and CDR2 FYEKMQ (reference sequence). Trimming cost V 5 bases and J 5 bases, with 12 bases left between them. This CDR3 reads CASSAGRQNEKLFF. The CDR3 nucleotides read TGTGCCAGCAGCGCCGGACGCCAGAATGAAAAACTGTTTTTT.

V is TRBV2 and J is TRBJ2-1; 7 bases agree with TRBD1. The CDR3 runs 12 residues. From germline, CDR1 is SNHLY and CDR2 FYNNEI. V dropped 4 bases and J dropped 10; count of bases not matched to a gene: 4. CDR3: CASSAGQVEQFF. The CDR3 DNA reads TGTGCCAGCAGTGCAGGACAGGTAGAGCAGTTCTTC.

This clonotype was picked up a small number of times. This sequence joins TRBV5-1 and TRBJ2-3; 9 bases map to TRBD1. The CDR3 runs 14 residues. CDR1 is SGHRS and CDR2 is YFSETQ in the germline V gene. The V and J ends lost 2 bases and 2 bases, in that order; junction bases with no gene match: 0. The CDR3 DNA reads TGCGCCAGCAGCTTACAGGGGGCCACAGATACGCAGTATTTT. This encodes CASSLQGATDTQYF. The full variable domain, completed using reference TRBV5-1 and TRBJ2-3, is KAGVTQTPRYLIKTRGQQVTLSCSPISGHRSVSWYQQTPGQGLQFLFEYFSETQRNKGNFPGRFSGRQFSNSRSEMNVSTLELGDSALYLCASSLQGATDTQYFGPGTRLTVL.